The clone carrying this TCR beta chain has only one observation. Authors' analysis steps: By means of reference gene primer amplification, nucleated cell counts were estimated. Clones were read by immunoSEQ multiplex PCR, and TCRdb kept only the in-frame ones, dropping some. The V and J calls and clone size are taken from that table; D and trimming were inferred from the DNA. The sample has roughly 160,000 clones; around 90% are singletons. Seattle's enrolled individuals joined amid active infection and were then monitored longitudinally. These data originate in a study of blood T cell repertoires in COVID-19. About the study: PBMCs, B-cell-depleted T cells, or T cells provided the cDNA or gDNA that made up the material.

The source is a man aged 18 to 29 with COVID-19, enrolled during active disease. The sequenced material came from peripheral blood.

The CDR3 is CAISVIRGLAYNEQFF. DNA for the CDR3: TGTGCCATCAGTGTAATCAGGGGACTAGCGTACAATGAGCAGTTCTTC. The chain carries TRBV10-3 and TRBJ2-1; TRBD2 aligns across 10 bases. V dropped 4 bases and J dropped 4; count of bases not matched to a gene: 7. Germline values: CDR1 ENHRY, CDR2 SYGVKD. The CDR3 is made up of 16 amino acids.